Sequencing of this TCR beta chain was carried out in a study of blood T cell repertoires in COVID-19. The wider study: There were acute and convalescent COVID-19 samples, and they came from the United States, Italy and Spain. PBMCs, B-cell-depleted T cells, or T cells were the source of the cDNA or gDNA that made up the material.

Here immunoSEQ multiplex PCR was the method, and the copy in TCRdb shows in-frame clones only, minus some. The sample includes 70,000 to 100,000 clones, about 90% seen only once; the top ten take around 2.9%. Trimming pared 4 bases from V and 1 base from J, leaving 12 bases between. The CDR3 extends over 14 amino acids. CDR1 is SGHKS, CDR2 YYEKEE, per germline (reference sequence). The V gene is TRBV5-5, the J gene TRBJ2-7, with D possibly TRBD1 on 6 matching bases. The clonotype was recovered from a man aged 45-60 years with COVID-19, enrolled during active disease. Source material: peripheral blood. CDR3 sequence: CASSPGHQSYEQYF. CDR3 DNA sequence: TGTGCCAGCAGCCCGGGACACCAATCCTACGAGCAGTACTTC.